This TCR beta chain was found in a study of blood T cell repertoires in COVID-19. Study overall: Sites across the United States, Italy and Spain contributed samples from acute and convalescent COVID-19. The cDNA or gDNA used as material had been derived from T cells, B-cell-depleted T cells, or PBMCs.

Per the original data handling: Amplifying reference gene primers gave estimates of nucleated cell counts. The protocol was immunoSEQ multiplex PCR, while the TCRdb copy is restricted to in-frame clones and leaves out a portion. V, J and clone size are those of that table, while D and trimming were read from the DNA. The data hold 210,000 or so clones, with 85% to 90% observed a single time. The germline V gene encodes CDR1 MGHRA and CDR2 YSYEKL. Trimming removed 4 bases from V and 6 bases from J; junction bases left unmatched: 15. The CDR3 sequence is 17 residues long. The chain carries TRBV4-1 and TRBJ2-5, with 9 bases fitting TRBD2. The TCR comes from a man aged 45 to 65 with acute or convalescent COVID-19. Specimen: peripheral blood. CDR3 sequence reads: CASSPLEAGGLGKTQYF. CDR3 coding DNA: TGCGCCAGCAGCCCGCTCGAAGCGGGGGGCCTGGGAAAGACCCAGTACTTC.